These T cell receptor beta chains were read from a single sample in a study of B cell selection in AIRE deficiency. The protocol was immunoSEQ multiplex PCR, while the TCRdb copy is restricted to in-frame clones and leaves out a portion. In the table there are some 25,000 clones, around 97% of which are singletons. The source material was CD4+CD127+ conventional T cells sorted from PBMCs. All receptors derive from a human donor in good health. CDR3s include the opening cysteine and the closing phenylalanine or tryptophan. The order of the fields is J gene, V gene, D gene, clone size, CDR3 DNA, CDR3 protein. D genes are given only for firm matches. The size entry is marked missing in some rows and otherwise reads once, few, many or a size class.

TRBJ2-2 | TRBV7-9 | TRBD2 | once | TGTGCCAGCAGCCCCCGGACTAGCGGTTGGACCGGGGAGCTGTTTTTT | CASSPRTSGWTGELFF
TRBJ2-3 | TRBV2 | . | . | TGTGCCAGCAGTGAGGGGAGAAGTAGCACAGATACGCAGTATTTT | CASSEGRSSTDTQYF
TRBJ1-1 | TRBV27 | TRBD1 | once | TGTGCCAGCAGTTTATTAGGCCCTCGGGACAGGGGGCACGGGTACACTGAAGCTTTCTTT | CASSLLGPRDRGHGYTEAFF
TRBJ1-5 | TRBV2 | . | . | TGTGCCAGCAGTGAAGACAGTTATAGCAATCAGCCCCAGCATTTT | CASSEDSYSNQPQHF
TRBJ1-1 | TRBV10-3 | . | . | TGTGCCATCGGCTTGGGACCGCCGAACACTGAAGCTTTCTTT | CAIGLGPPNTEAFF
TRBJ2-1 | TRBV7-2 | . | . | TGTGCCAGCAGCTCCCAGGCCGGGACACCGAGCTCCTACAATGAGCAGTTCTTC | CASSSQAGTPSSYNEQFF
TRBJ1-2 | TRBV5-8 | . | . | TGTGCCAGCAGCTGGCCGGGCCGAACTACTCGTGGCTACACCTTC | CASSWPGRTTRGYTF
TRBJ1-1 | TRBV5-1 | . | . | TGCGCCAGCAGCTTGAAGAACACTGAAGCTTTCTTT | CASSLKNTEAFF
TRBJ2-5 | TRBV18 | . | . | TGTGCCAGCTCACCAGGGACCCAAGAGACCCAGTACTTC | CASSPGTQETQYF
TRBJ1-5 | TRBV2 | TRBD1 | . | TGTGCCAGCAGGGGGACAGGGCCCAATCAGCCCCAGCATTTT | CASRGTGPNQPQHF
TRBJ2-1 | TRBV28 | TRBD1 | . | TGTGCCAGCAGTTCTCCGTCGACAGGGGCATACAATGAGCAGTTCTTC | CASSSPSTGAYNEQFF
TRBJ1-2 | TRBV19 | TRBD1 | . | TGTGCCAGTAGTTCCCGCGGACAGGGAGGTATCTCCTATGGCTACACCTTC | CASSSRGQGGISYGYTF
TRBJ2-7 | TRBV28 | . | . | TGTGCCAGCAGTTTTCTCCCCTCCTACGAGCAGTACTTC | CASSFLPSYEQYF
TRBJ1-3 | TRBV19 | . | . | TGTGCCAGTAGTATCGCGCTGAACACCATATATTTT | CASSIALNTIYF
TRBJ2-2 | TRBV27 | . | . | TGTGCCAGCAGTTTATCGGCGGGGCCCGGGGAGCTGTTTTTT | CASSLSAGPGELFF
TRBJ1-5 | TRBV28 | . | . | TGTGCCAGCTCACCGGGCACAGCCATCAGCAATCAGCCCCAGCATTTT | CASSPGTAISNQPQHF
TRBJ1-5 | TRBV28 | . | . | TGTGCCAGCAGTTTATCTACAGGGAAGTCGGTCCAGCCCCAGCATTTT | CASSLSTGKSVQPQHF
TRBJ2-3 | TRBV9 | . | . | TGTGCCAGCAGCGTAGGAGAGCGGATGCAGTATTTT | CASSVGERMQYF
TRBJ2-7 | TRBV7-3 | . | . | TGTGCCAGCAGCTCAACCCTTAGGGGTTACGAGCAGTACTTC | CASSSTLRGYEQYF
TRBJ1-4 | TRBV7-8 | . | . | TGTGCCAGCAGCTTAGGTGGGCGGCTTGCAACTAATGAAAAACTGTTTTTT | CASSLGGRLATNEKLFF
TRBJ2-3 | TRBV15 | TRBD2 | . | TGTGCCACCAGCATTGTCAGCGGGAGCCCCCTTTTT | CATSIVSGSPLF
TRBJ2-5 | TRBV7-9 | . | . | TGTGCCAGCAGCCCTCGGAGGCAAGAGACCCAGTACTTC | CASSPRRQETQYF
TRBJ2-5 | TRBV28 | TRBD1 | . | TGTGCCAGCAGTTCCACCCGGGACAGTCAAGAGACCCAGTACTTC | CASSSTRDSQETQYF
TRBJ2-4 | TRBV7-9 | . | . | TGTGCCAGCAGCTTAGCGGGGGGATCGGCCAAAAACATTCAGTACTTC | CASSLAGGSAKNIQYF
TRBJ2-7 | TRBV11-1 | . | . | TGTGCCAGCAGTCAGGGAGGCGGGCCCTACGAGCAGTACTTC | CASSQGGGPYEQYF
TRBJ2-3 | TRBV7-6 | TRBD1 | . | TGTGCCAGCAGCATTACAGGGGGCCCCACAGATACGCAGTATTTT | CASSITGGPTDTQYF
TRBJ2-2 | TRBV10-3 | TRBD2 | . | TGTGCCATCATGGGTAGCGGGAGAGGTGGCACCGGGGAGCTGTTTTTT | CAIMGSGRGGTGELFF
TRBJ2-7 | TRBV7-2 | . | . | TGTGCCAGCAGCTTAGGTATCAGGGCAAGAGTTACCTACGAGCAGTACTTC | CASSLGIRARVTYEQYF